This T cell receptor (beta chain) was identified in a study of early T cells in non-severe SARS-CoV-2 infection. Study-wide context: The chains were unpaired, and the sequenced material was bulk RNA from unsorted whole blood. General study points: VDJdb matching skewed toward anti-spike CD8 responses, missing private and CD4 specificities.

This clonotype has a handful of counts. Antigen unknown. Germline-derived CDR1 and CDR2 are MDHEN and SYDVKM. Trimming removed 6 bases at V and 4 bases at J, with 18 bases between. This CDR3 has 16 amino acids. Tagging with unique molecular identifiers was applied to individual cDNA molecules. Using its own MiXCR run on the 5' RACE reads, TCRdb lists one record per CDR3 protein. The data hold 81,000 or so distinct CDR3 sequences, with 10% to 15% observed a single time. Input material: whole blood. This clonotype was sampled from an adult who was a healthcare worker with PCR-confirmed SARS-CoV-2 infection or an uninfected control (not recorded which). V usage is TRBV28 and J usage is TRBJ2-2; possibly TRBD2 for D (6 bases). The CDR3 DNA is TGTGCCAGCAGGTCGAACGGGGGAGTTGTCACCGGGGAGCTGTTTTTT. It translates to CASRSNGGVVTGELFF.